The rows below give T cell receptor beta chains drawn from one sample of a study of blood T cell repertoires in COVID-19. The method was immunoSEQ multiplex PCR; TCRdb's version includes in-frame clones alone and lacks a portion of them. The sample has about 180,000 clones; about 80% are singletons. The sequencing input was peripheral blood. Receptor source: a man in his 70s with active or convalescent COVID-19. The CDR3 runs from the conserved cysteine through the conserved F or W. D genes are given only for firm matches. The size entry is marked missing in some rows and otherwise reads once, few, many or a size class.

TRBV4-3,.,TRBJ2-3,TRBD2,TGCGCCAGCAGCGAGGGACTAGCGGGCACAGATACGCAGTATTTT,CASSEGLAGTDTQYF
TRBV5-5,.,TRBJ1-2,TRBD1,TGTGCCAGCAGCTTCGCGACAGGGGCCTATGGCTACACCTTC,CASSFATGAYGYTF
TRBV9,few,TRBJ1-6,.,TGTGCCAGCAGCGTAGACGGACAGTATAATTCACCCCTCCACTTT,CASSVDGQYNSPLHF
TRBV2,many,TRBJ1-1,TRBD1,TGTGCCAGTAGTGGACAGGGCCGGAGTCGAGCTTTCTTT,CASSGQGRSRAFF
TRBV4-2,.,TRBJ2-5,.,TGTGCCAGCAGCCAAGCGGAGGGAAGGGAGGAGACCCAGTACTTC,CASSQAEGREETQYF
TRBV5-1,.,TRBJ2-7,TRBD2,TGCGCCAGCAGCTTGGGGGCTAGCGGGAACTACGAGCAGTACTTC,CASSLGASGNYEQYF
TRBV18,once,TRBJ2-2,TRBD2,TGTGCCAGCTCACAAGCCGGGACTAGCGGGAGTAACACCGGGGAGCTGTTTTTT,CASSQAGTSGSNTGELFF
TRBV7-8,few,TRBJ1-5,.,TGTGCCAGCAGCTTAGCTGGGGGGTACCAGCCCCAGCATTTT,CASSLAGGYQPQHF
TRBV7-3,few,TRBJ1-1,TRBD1,TGTGCCAGCAGCTTCAGACAGGGGGCGGCCGGCACTGAAGCTTTCTTT,CASSFRQGAAGTEAFF
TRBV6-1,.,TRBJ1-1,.,TGTGCCAGCAGTGAATATGGGGCTTGGGACACTGAAGCTTTCTTT,CASSEYGAWDTEAFF
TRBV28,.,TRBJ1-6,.,TGTGCCAGCGGTCGCCGGGGTCTGGGCAATTCACCCCTCCACTTT,CASGRRGLGNSPLHF
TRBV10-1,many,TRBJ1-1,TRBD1,TGCGCCAGCAGTGACCTCCTCTACAGGGGGCGGACTGAAGCTTTCTTT,CASSDLLYRGRTEAFF
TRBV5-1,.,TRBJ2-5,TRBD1,TGCGCCAGCGGACAGGCCCAAGAGACCCAGTACTTC,CASGQAQETQYF
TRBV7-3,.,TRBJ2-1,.,TGTGCCAGCAGCTTACTGTCGGGGACCTACAATGAGCAGTTCTTC,CASSLLSGTYNEQFF
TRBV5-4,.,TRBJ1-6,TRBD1,TGTGCCAGCAGCCCCGGACAGGGGGCGACGCATTCACCCCTCCACTTT,CASSPGQGATHSPLHF
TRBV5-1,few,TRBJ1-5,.,TGCGCCAGCAGCATCAATAGCAATCAGCCCCAGCATTTT,CASSINSNQPQHF
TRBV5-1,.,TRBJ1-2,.,TGCGCCAGCAAGGTCCCGACAGGCTATGGCTACACCTTC,CASKVPTGYGYTF
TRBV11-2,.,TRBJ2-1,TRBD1,TGTGCCAGCAGCCCCGACAGGGAATTTAAGCAGTTCTTC,CASSPDREFKQFF
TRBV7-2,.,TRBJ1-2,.,TGTGCCAGCAGCTTAGTATACTCGAGCTATGGCTACACCTTC,CASSLVYSSYGYTF
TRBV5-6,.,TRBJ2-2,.,TGTGCCAGCAGCTTGGTTTCGACCGGGGAGCTGTTTTTT,CASSLVSTGELFF
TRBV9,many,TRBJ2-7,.,TGTGCCAGCAGTGGCAGGGGTAACTACGAGCAGTACTTC,CASSGRGNYEQYF
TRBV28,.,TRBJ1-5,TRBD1,TGTGCCAGCAGGGAGGACGGGGACAGTTCATGGCAGCCCCAGCATTTT,CASREDGDSSWQPQHF
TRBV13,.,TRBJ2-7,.,TGTGCCAGCAGCTTAGGGACTAGCTACGAGCAGTACTTC,CASSLGTSYEQYF
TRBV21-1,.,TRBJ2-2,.,TGTGCCAGCAGCACTGTACAGGGGGCGAACACCGGGGAGCTGTTTTTT,CASSTVQGANTGELFF
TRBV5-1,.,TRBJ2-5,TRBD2,TGCGCCAGCAGCTTGGTCGCTAGCGGTAAAGAGACCCAGTACTTC,CASSLVASGKETQYF
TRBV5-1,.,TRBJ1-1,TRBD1,TGCGCCAGCAGCTCCCCCCGGACAGGGGGCTCAAACACTGAAGCTTTCTTT,CASSSPRTGGSNTEAFF
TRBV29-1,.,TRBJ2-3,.,TGCAGCGTGGCAGGTGATACGCAGTATTTT,CSVAGDTQYF
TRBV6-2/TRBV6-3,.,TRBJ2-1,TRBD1,TGTGCCAGCAGTTACCGGACAGGGGATACCTCCTACAATGAGCAGTTCTTC,CASSYRTGDTSYNEQFF
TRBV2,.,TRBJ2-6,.,TGTGCCAGCAGTGAAGGCCCAGGAACCTCTGGGGCCAACGTCCTGACTTTC,CASSEGPGTSGANVLTF
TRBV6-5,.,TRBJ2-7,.,TGTGCCAGCAGTTATAGGGGTATTGAGACCTACGAGCAGTACTTC,CASSYRGIETYEQYF
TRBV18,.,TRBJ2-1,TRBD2,TGTGCCAGCTCCAAAATAGCGGGAGGGCAGTACAATGAGCAGTTCTTC,CASSKIAGGQYNEQFF
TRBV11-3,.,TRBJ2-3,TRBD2,TGTGCCAGCAGCTTTGGAGGGACTAGCGGAGATACGCAGTATTTT,CASSFGGTSGDTQYF
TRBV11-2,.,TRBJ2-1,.,TGTGCCAGCAGCTCCGAACTTTACAATGAGCAGTTCTTC,CASSSELYNEQFF
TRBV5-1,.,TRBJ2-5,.,TGCGCCAGCAGCTTGCTAGGGGGGGAGGAGACCCAGTACTTC,CASSLLGGEETQYF
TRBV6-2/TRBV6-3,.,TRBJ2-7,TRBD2,TGTGCCAGCAGTTACTCAGTAGCGGGGCCACGAAAGAGCTCCTACGAGCAGTACTTC,CASSYSVAGPRKSSYEQYF
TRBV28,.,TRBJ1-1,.,TGTGCCAGCAGTTCGCCTGGTGTGCGGGGGAACACTGAAGCTTTCTTT,CASSSPGVRGNTEAFF
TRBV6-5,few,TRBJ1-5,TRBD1,TGTGCCATAACTGGGACAGGGTATCAGCCCCAGCATTTT,CAITGTGYQPQHF
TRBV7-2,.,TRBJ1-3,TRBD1,TGTGCCAGCAGTTTTACCAGGGGGATGAGGAACACCATATATTTT,CASSFTRGMRNTIYF
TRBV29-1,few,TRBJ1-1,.,TGCAGCGGCCAGGGGATCCGAGACACTGAAGCTTTCTTT,CSGQGIRDTEAFF
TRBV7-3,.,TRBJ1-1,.,TGTGCCAGCAGCGCAGGCCCTTACACTGAAGCTTTCTTT,CASSAGPYTEAFF
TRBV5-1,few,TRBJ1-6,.,TGCGCCAGCAGCTTGGGAATGGTGCCGCGGGTCTCACCCCTCCACTTT,CASSLGMVPRVSPLHF
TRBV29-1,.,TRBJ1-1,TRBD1,TGCAGCGTCGCCGGGGACAGGGGTCTCGGTGGCACTGAAGCTTTCTTT,CSVAGDRGLGGTEAFF
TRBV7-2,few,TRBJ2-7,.,TGTGCCAGCAGCCCCCTCGGGGGGCCCAACGAGCAGTACTTC,CASSPLGGPNEQYF
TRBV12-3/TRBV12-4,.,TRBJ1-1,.,TGTGCCAGCAGTACCGGGACACTCAAAAAAGCTTTCTTT,CASSTGTLKKAFF
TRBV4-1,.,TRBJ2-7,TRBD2,TGCGCCAGCAGCCAGACAACTAGCGGGAGCGTTTCCTACGAGCAGTACTTC,CASSQTTSGSVSYEQYF
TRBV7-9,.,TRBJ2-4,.,TGTGCCAGCAGCCCGTACGACAGGGCCAAAAACATTCAGTACTTC,CASSPYDRAKNIQYF
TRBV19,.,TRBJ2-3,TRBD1,TGTGCCAGTAGCATTGGACAGGGCGGCCCAGATACGCAGTATTTT,CASSIGQGGPDTQYF
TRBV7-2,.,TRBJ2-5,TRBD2,TGTGCCAGCAGCTCGTCTAGCGGGGGGTACCAAGAGACCCAGTACTTC,CASSSSSGGYQETQYF
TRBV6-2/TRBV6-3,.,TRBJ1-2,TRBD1,TGTGCCAGCAGTTCACTCTTGAACCCACGGGACAGGGAGGTTGGCGGCTACACCTTC,CASSSLLNPRDREVGGYTF
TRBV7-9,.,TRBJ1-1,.,TGTGCCAGCAGCTTAGAGGCAGGGGTACCAGCTTTCTTT,CASSLEAGVPAFF
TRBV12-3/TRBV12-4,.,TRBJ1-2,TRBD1,TGTGCCAGCACGCTAACCGGGACAGGACATTATCAATTC,CASTLTGTGHYQF